The 27 T cell receptor beta chains below come from one sample, sequenced in a study of T cells in tumors after PD-1 blockade. Sequencing used immunoSEQ multiplex PCR; TCRdb keeps in-frame clones, though not all of them. Of tens of thousands of clones listed, roughly three quarters are singletons. Sequenced here: PBMCs, sampled before anti-PD-1 treatment. The receptors come from a human donor with basal cell carcinoma.

This clone was picked up one time. This chain links TRBV15 with TRBJ2-7; no clear D gene. This CDR3 contains 17 residues. The germline V gene has CDR1 LNHNV and CDR2 YYDKDF (reference sequence). V lost 1 base to trimming and J lost 4 bases, with 20 bases between them. The CDR3 sequence is CATSRGPSFGEAYEQYF. CDR3 bases: TGTGCCACCAGCAGAGGGCCTTCTTTCGGAGAAGCATACGAGCAGTACTTC. Full variable domain (rest looked up from reference TRBV15 and TRBJ2-7): DAMVIQNPRYQVTQFGKPVTLSCSQTLNHNVMYWYQQKSSQAPKLLFHYYDKDFNNEADTPDNFQSRRPNTSFCFLDIRSPGLGDTAMYLCATSRGPSFGEAYEQYFGPGTRLTVT.

DNA for the CDR3: TGTGCCACCGGACAGGGGGCCAAAAACATTCAGTACTTC. It yields the protein CATGQGAKNIQYF. The chain has TRBV28 and TRBJ2-4; 9 bases match TRBD1. The CDR3 runs to 13 residues. V was pared by 10 bases and J by 1 base, with 2 bases of the junction left unmatched. The germline CDR1 and CDR2 sequences are MDHEN and SYDVKM.

The J gene is TRBJ2-5, the V gene TRBV27; 9 bases match TRBD1. The CDR3 spans 14 residues. The germline CDR1 and CDR2 sequences are MNHEY and SMNVEV (reference sequence). J lost 5 bases, V lost 5 bases, and 6 bases had no gene match. The CDR3 loop reads CASSPYGQGETQYF. In DNA form, the CDR3 reads TGTGCCAGCAGTCCATACGGACAGGGGGAGACCCAGTACTTC.

The V call is TRBV6-5, the J call TRBJ2-7; 7 nucleotides match TRBD2. Germline trimming cut 7 bases from V and 0 bases from J; bases unmatched to any gene: 6. CDR3 size: 14 residues. Germline loops: CDR1 MNHEY, CDR2 SVGAGI. The CDR3 is CASTKGGSSYEQYF. Here the CDR3 DNA reads TGTGCCAGCACCAAGGGAGGGAGCTCCTACGAGCAGTACTTC.

The rearrangement links TRBV19 to TRBJ2-3, with 9 bases that match TRBD1. Trimming removed 6 bases from V and 1 base from J; junction bases left unmatched: 11. The CDR3 has 17 amino acids. The germline V gene has CDR1 LNHDA and CDR2 SQIVND (reference sequence). The CDR3 region is CASRTETGGMGTDTQYF. The CDR3 DNA is TGTGCCAGTAGGACCGAGACAGGGGGAATGGGCACAGATACGCAGTATTTT. Variable domain in full (rest from reference TRBV19 and TRBJ2-3): DGGITQSPKYLFRKEGQNVTLSCEQNLNHDAMYWYRQDPGQGLRLIYYSQIVNDFQKGDIAEGYSVSREKKESFPLTVTSAQKNPTAFYLCASRTETGGMGTDTQYFGPGTRLTVL.

The V call is TRBV28, the J call TRBJ1-2, with TRBD1 as a possible D gene (5 bases). The CDR3 is 12 amino acids. The V gene's germline CDR1 is MDHEN and CDR2 SYDVKM. Trimming removed 5 bases from V and 3 bases from J, with 7 bases in between. The CDR3 region is CASSMGDYGYTF. For the CDR3, the DNA is TGTGCCAGCAGTATGGGGGACTATGGCTACACCTTC.

This clone has more than one count but fewer than ten. This chain connects TRBV7-2 to TRBJ2-2; 12 bases are shared with TRBD2. With 5 bases clipped from V and 6 bases from J, the junction kept 7 bases outside the gene matches. Germline-derived CDR1 and CDR2 are SGHTA and FQGNSA. The CDR3 consists of 16 residues. CDR3 residues: CASSLGLAGIAGELFF. CDR3 nucleotides: TGTGCCAGCAGCCTTGGACTAGCGGGAATAGCCGGGGAGCTGTTTTTT. The full variable domain, rest sourced from reference TRBV7-2 and TRBJ2-2, is GAGVSQSPSNKVTEKGKDVELRCDPISGHTALYWYRQSLGQGLEFLIYFQGNSAPDKSGLPSDRFSAERTGGSVSTLTIQRTQQEDSAVYLCASSLGLAGIAGELFFGEGSRLTVL.

The V gene is TRBV19, the J gene TRBJ1-1; no clear D. V lost 2 bases, J lost 2 bases, and 9 bases lay in between. CDR3 length: 14 residues. Germline values: CDR1 LNHDA, CDR2 SQIVND (reference sequence). The CDR3 loop reads CASSIYSVNTEAFF. The CDR3 DNA reads TGTGCCAGTAGTATATATTCAGTAAACACTGAAGCTTTCTTT.

The chain joins TRBV9 to TRBJ1-1, with D unresolved. Germline V lookup: CDR1 SGDLS, CDR2 YYNGEE. This CDR3 region has 13 residues. V lost 0 bases and J 7 bases, leaving 10 bases between the germline ends. The CDR3 DNA sequence: TGTGCCAGCAGCGTAGGTCAGAAGAGTGAAGCTTTCTTT. It codes for CASSVGQKSEAFF.

The rearrangement joins TRBV5-1 to TRBJ2-3; 11 nucleotides match TRBD1. Germline V CDR1 and CDR2: SGHRS, YFSETQ. The junction had 6 bases not matched to a gene; V was cut back by 9 bases and J by 3 bases. The CDR3 is 14 residues long. The CDR3 reads CATSRDRGTDTQYF. Written as DNA, the CDR3 is TGCGCCACGTCCCGGGACAGGGGGACAGATACGCAGTATTTT.

The chain couples TRBV12-3 or TRBV12-4 to TRBJ1-2; 7 nucleotides agree with TRBD1. The CDR3 length is 13 residues. With 3 bases clipped from V and 8 bases from J, the junction kept 6 bases outside the gene matches. The CDR3 DNA sequence: TGTGCCAGCAGTTTCGGAACAGGGGTCGGCTACACCTTC. Its protein is CASSFGTGVGYTF.

This clone was counted once. The chain employs TRBV5-4 and TRBJ2-2; TRBD2 matches 10 bases. V dropped 4 bases and J dropped 1; count of bases not matched to a gene: 1. In germline, CDR1 is SGHNT, CDR2 YYREEE (reference sequence). The CDR3 is 15 residues long. The CDR3 bases are TGTGCCAGCAGCCCTAGCGGGAGGAACACCGGGGAGCTGTTTTTT. It specifies CASSPSGRNTGELFF.

This chain joins TRBV3-1 (or the pseudogene TRBV3-2) and TRBJ1-1; no firm D call. From germline, CDR1 is LGHDT and CDR2 YNNKEL (reference sequence). V was clipped by 5 bases and J by 5 bases, with 9 bases between them. The CDR3 runs to 12 residues. As DNA, the CDR3 is TGTGCCAGCAGCTTCCGCCAGACTGAAGCTTTCTTT. Amino acids: CASSFRQTEAFF.

The chain combines TRBV28 with TRBJ1-5, with 7 positions matching TRBD1. The CDR3 totals 14 residues. Germline trimming cut 5 bases from V and 6 bases from J; bases unmatched to any gene: 7. CDR1 and CDR2 (germline): MDHEN, SYDVKM. The CDR3 DNA follows: TGTGCCAGCAGTCCGCTCAGGGGGGGTCAGCCCCAGCATTTT. It yields the protein CASSPLRGGQPQHF.

This clone was recorded a few times. V gene TRBV24-1 combines with J gene TRBJ1-2; D is undetermined. Trimming took off 1 base at V and 3 bases at J, with 8 bases between the two ends. This CDR3 has 14 residues. Germline V CDR1 and CDR2: KGHDR, SFDVKD. The CDR3 protein is CATSDLNGDYGYTF. The CDR3, as DNA: TGTGCCACCAGTGATTTAAACGGGGACTATGGCTACACCTTC.

Of note for this clone: This sample also contains other DNA sequences that code for the same CDR3. V usage is TRBV3-1 (or the pseudogene TRBV3-2) and J usage is TRBJ2-5; D could derive from TRBD1 or TRBD2 (7 bases each). The CDR3 covers 15 residues. Trimming stripped 1 base from V and 5 bases from J, with 14 bases between. The germline V gene encodes CDR1 LGHDT and CDR2 YNNKEL (reference sequence). CDR3 coding DNA: TGTGCCAGCAGCCAAGGGTGGGGAGGGGGCGAGACCCAGTACTTC. It encodes CASSQGWGGGETQYF.

The chain employs TRBV9 and TRBJ2-3; D is undetermined. Germline assignment: CDR1 SGDLS and CDR2 YYNGEE. The ends were cut back, 0 bases at V and 5 bases at J, with 4 bases in the middle. This CDR3 contains 12 residues. The CDR3 protein is CASSVGLDTQYF. In DNA form, the CDR3 reads TGTGCCAGCAGCGTAGGGCTAGATACGCAGTATTTT. Variable domain in full (rest from reference TRBV9 and TRBJ2-3): DSGVTQTPKHLITATGQRVTLRCSPRSGDLSVYWYQQSLDQGLQFLIQYYNGEERAKGNILERFSAQQFPDLHSELNLSSLELGDSALYFCASSVGLDTQYFGPGTRLTVL.

There are a few counts of this clone. Germline is not matched at one junction end, which may reflect a read error. The chain recombines TRBV28 with TRBJ1-5, with D maybe TRBD1 (5 bases). The CDR3 totals 14 residues. CDR1 MDHEN and CDR2 SYDVKM come from the germline V gene. The CDR3 nucleotides are TGTGCCAGCCGTTTTTGGGGGGGCAATCAGCCCCAGCATTTT. This encodes CASRFWGGNQPQHF.

The rearrangement joins TRBV4-1 to TRBJ1-1; the match to TRBD1 covers 9 bases. Germline trimming cut 2 bases from V and 4 bases from J; bases unmatched to any gene: 14. There are 18 residues in the CDR3. CDR1 is MGHRA, CDR2 YSYEKL, per germline. Here the CDR3 reads CASSQPRDRVALTTEAFF. The CDR3 DNA is TGCGCCAGCAGCCAACCTAGGGACAGGGTAGCTTTAACCACTGAAGCTTTCTTT.

This clone has a single count. The genes are TRBV2 and TRBJ2-7; D may match TRBD1 or TRBD2 (5 bases each). Germline CDR1 reads SNHLY; CDR2 reads FYNNEI. V lost 1 base to trimming and J lost 3 bases, with 10 bases between them. This CDR3 is built from 14 residues. The CDR3, as DNA: TGTGCCAGCAGTGAAGGGGGGAGATTCTACGAGCAGTACTTC. It codes for CASSEGGRFYEQYF. Full variable domain (missing parts from reference TRBV2 and TRBJ2-7): EPEVTQTPSHQVTQMGQEVILRCVPISNHLYFYWYRQILGQKVEFLVSFYNNEISEKSEIFDDQFSVERPDGSNFTLKIRSTKLEDSAMYFCASSEGGRFYEQYFGPGTRLTVT.

The V gene is TRBV28, the J gene TRBJ2-3; D is uncertain. Germline V CDR1 and CDR2: MDHEN, SYDVKM. The ends were cut back, 11 bases at V and 1 base at J, with 13 bases in the middle. The CDR3 covers 13 residues. The CDR3 here is CAYCQAGTDTQYF. CDR3 nucleotide sequence: TGTGCCTACTGCCAGGCAGGCACAGATACGCAGTATTTT. Using reference TRBV28 and TRBJ2-3 for the parts outside the CDR3, the full variable domain is DVKVTQSSRYLVKRTGEKVFLECVQDMDHENMFWYRQDPGLGLRLIYFSYDVKMKEKGDIPEGYSVSREKKERFSLILESASTNQTSMYLCAYCQAGTDTQYFGPGTRLTVL.

This clone was observed a single time. The chain recombines TRBV5-6 with TRBJ1-1; D remains ambiguous. Trimming left V 1 base short and J 11 bases short, with 15 bases between. Germline CDR1 is SGHDT and CDR2 is YYEEEE. The CDR3 has 13 amino acids. The CDR3 reads CASSLREGDWAFF. The CDR3 DNA reads TGTGCCAGCAGCTTGAGAGAAGGAGATTGGGCTTTCTTT.

This chain links TRBV7-9 with TRBJ2-7; 9 bases fit TRBD2. V lost 4 bases to trimming and J lost 4 bases; unmatched junction nucleotides: 5. CDR3 length: 14 residues. Germline V gene sequence: CDR1 SEHNR, CDR2 FQNEAQ (reference sequence). The CDR3 region is CASSSRLAEYEQYF. CDR3 nucleotide sequence: TGTGCCAGCAGCTCCCGACTAGCGGAGTACGAGCAGTACTTC.

The rearrangement uses TRBV9 and TRBJ2-3; D might be TRBD1 (6 bases). Germline V gene sequence: CDR1 SGDLS, CDR2 YYNGEE. Trimming cost V 4 bases and J 2 bases, with 23 bases left between them. The CDR3 consists of 18 residues. The CDR3 DNA reads TGTGCCAGCAGCAAAGTAGGTATGGGGGCCGTTTTCACAGATACGCAGTATTTT. Protein: CASSKVGMGAVFTDTQYF.

The chain is built from TRBV15 and TRBJ1-3; D gene uncertain. Trimming left V 0 bases short and J 4 bases short, with 7 bases between. The CDR3 is 14 amino acids. Per germline, CDR1 LNHNV and CDR2 YYDKDF (reference sequence). This chain's CDR3 is CATSRDLAGNTIYF. The CDR3 nucleotides read TGTGCCACCAGCAGAGATCTTGCGGGAAACACCATATATTTT.

The rearrangement joins TRBV7-9 to TRBJ1-2; D not resolved. The CDR3 length is 16 residues. The germline V gene has CDR1 SEHNR and CDR2 FQNEAQ (reference sequence). V lost 2 bases and J lost 4, with 17 bases in between. CDR3 DNA sequence: TGTGCCAGCAGCTTATCCCCACCTGGGCCTATCTATGGCTACACCTTC. This codes for CASSLSPPGPIYGYTF. Variable domain in full (rest from reference TRBV7-9 and TRBJ1-2): DTGVSQNPRHKITKRGQNVTFRCDPISEHNRLYWYRQTLGQGPEFLTYFQNEAQLEKSRLLSDRFSAERPKGSFSTLEIQRTEQGDSAMYLCASSLSPPGPIYGYTFGSGTRLTVV.

J is TRBJ2-3 and V is TRBV24-1, with 15 bases aligning to TRBD2. The junction had 6 bases not matched to a gene; V was cut back by 4 bases and J by 5 bases. From germline, CDR1 is KGHDR and CDR2 SFDVKD. This CDR3 comprises 17 residues. The CDR3 protein is CATSDPGLAGGQDTQYF. The CDR3 bases are TGTGCCACCAGTGACCCCGGACTAGCGGGGGGGCAAGATACGCAGTATTTT.